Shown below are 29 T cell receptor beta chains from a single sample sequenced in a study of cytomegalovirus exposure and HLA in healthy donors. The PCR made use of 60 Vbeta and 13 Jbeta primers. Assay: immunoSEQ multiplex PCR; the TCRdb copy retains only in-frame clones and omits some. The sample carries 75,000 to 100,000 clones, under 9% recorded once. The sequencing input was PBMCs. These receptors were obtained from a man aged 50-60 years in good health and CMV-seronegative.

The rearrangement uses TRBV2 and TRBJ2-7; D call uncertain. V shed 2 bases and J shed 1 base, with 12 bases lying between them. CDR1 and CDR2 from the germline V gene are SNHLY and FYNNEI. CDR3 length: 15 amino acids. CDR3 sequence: CASSERRPPSYEQYF. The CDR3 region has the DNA TGTGCCAGCAGTGAAAGGCGGCCACCGTCCTACGAGCAGTACTTC.

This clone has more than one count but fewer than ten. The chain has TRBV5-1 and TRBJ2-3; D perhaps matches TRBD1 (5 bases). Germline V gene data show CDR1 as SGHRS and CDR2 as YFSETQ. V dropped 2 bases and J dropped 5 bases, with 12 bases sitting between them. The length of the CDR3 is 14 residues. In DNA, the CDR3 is TGCGCCAGCAGCTTTTCAGGGCAGGGAGATACGCAGTATTTT. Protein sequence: CASSFSGQGDTQYF.

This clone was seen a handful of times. CDR3: CASSLRRASNEKLFF. CDR3 coding DNA: TGTGCCAGCAGTTTACGCAGGGCGTCTAATGAAAAACTGTTTTTT. V usage is TRBV27 and J usage is TRBJ1-4; a possible D gene is TRBD1 (5 bases). CDR1 is MNHEY and CDR2 is SMNVEV in the germline V gene (reference sequence). Trimming removed 2 bases at V and 3 bases at J, with 10 bases between. The CDR3 has 15 residues.

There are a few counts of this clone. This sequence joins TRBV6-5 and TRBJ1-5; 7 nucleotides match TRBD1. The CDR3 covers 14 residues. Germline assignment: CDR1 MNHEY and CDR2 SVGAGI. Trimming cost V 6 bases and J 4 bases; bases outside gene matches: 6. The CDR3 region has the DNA TGTGCCAGCAGACGACAGGGCGGTAATCAGCCCCAGCATTTT. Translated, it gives CASRRQGGNQPQHF.

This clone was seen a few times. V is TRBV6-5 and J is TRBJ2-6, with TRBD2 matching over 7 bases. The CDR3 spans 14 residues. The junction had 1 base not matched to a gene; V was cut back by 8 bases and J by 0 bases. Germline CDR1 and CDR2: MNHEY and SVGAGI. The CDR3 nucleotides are TGTGCCAGCCGGGAGGACTCTGGGGCCAACGTCCTGACTTTC. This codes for CASREDSGANVLTF.

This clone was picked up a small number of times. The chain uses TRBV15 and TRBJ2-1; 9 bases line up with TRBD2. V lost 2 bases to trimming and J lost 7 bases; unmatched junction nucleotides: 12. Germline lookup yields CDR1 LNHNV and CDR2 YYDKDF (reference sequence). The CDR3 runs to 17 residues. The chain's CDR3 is CATSRFSGGPLGNEQFF. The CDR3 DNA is TGTGCCACCAGCAGATTTAGCGGGGGCCCTCTTGGGAATGAGCAGTTCTTC.

CDR3 DNA: TGTGCCAGCACAATTTCAACAGGGGGCCGCAATCAGCCCCAGCATTTT. Its translation: CASTISTGGRNQPQHF. This chain links TRBV28 with TRBJ1-5; 9 positions match TRBD1. Trimming cost V 7 bases and J 2 bases; bases outside gene matches: 9. This CDR3 spans 16 amino acids. CDR1 and CDR2 from the germline V gene are MDHEN and SYDVKM.

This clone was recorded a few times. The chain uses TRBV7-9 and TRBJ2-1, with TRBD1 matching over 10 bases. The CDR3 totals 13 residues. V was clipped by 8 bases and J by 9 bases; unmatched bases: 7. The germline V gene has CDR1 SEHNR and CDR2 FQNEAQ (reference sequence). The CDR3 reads CASQDRGWSEQFF. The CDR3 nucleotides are TGTGCCAGCCAGGACAGGGGGTGGAGTGAGCAGTTCTTC.

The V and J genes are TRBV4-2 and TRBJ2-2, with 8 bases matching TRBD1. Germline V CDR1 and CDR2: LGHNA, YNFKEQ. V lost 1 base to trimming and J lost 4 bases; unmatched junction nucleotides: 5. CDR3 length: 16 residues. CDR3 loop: CASSQGTGSFTGELFF. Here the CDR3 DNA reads TGTGCCAGCAGCCAAGGGACAGGGTCATTCACCGGGGAGCTGTTTTTT.

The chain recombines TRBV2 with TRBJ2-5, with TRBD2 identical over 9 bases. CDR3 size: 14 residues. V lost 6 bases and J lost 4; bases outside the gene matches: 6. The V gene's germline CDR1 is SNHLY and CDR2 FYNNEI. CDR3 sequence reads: CASRARGGLETQYF. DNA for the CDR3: TGTGCCAGCAGGGCGCGGGGGGGTTTAGAGACCCAGTACTTC.

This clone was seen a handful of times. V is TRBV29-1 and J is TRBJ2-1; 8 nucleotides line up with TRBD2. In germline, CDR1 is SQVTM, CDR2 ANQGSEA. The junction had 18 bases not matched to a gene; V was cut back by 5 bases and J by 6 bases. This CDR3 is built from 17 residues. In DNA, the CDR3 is TGCAGCGTTATTTATAGCGGGATCGACTTCCGTTTCAATGAGCAGTTCTTC. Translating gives CSVIYSGIDFRFNEQFF.

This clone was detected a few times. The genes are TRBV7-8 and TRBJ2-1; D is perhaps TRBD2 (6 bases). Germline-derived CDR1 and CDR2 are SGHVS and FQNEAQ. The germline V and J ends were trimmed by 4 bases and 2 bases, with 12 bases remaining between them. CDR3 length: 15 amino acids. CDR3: CASSSRESAYNEQFF. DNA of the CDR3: TGTGCCAGCAGCTCCCGGGAGAGCGCCTACAATGAGCAGTTCTTC.

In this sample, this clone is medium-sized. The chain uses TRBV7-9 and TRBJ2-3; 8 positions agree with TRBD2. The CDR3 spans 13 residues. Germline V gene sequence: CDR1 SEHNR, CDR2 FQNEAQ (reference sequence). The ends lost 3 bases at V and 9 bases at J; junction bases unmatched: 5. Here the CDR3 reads CASSFEGTRTQYF. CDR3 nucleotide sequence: TGTGCCAGCAGCTTTGAAGGGACTAGGACGCAGTATTTT. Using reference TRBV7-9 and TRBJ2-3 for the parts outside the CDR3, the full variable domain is DTGVSQNPRHKITKRGQNVTFRCDPISEHNRLYWYRQTLGQGPEFLTYFQNEAQLEKSRLLSDRFSAERPKGSFSTLEIQRTEQGDSAMYLCASSFEGTRTQYFGPGTRLTVL.

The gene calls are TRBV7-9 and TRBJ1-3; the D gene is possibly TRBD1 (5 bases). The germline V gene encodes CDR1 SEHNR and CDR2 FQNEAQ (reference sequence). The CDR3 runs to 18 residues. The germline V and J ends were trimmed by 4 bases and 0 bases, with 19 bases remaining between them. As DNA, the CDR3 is TGTGCCAGCAGCTCCTGGGGCAGGGTAGAGGACTCTGGAAACACCATATATTTT. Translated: CASSSWGRVEDSGNTIYF.

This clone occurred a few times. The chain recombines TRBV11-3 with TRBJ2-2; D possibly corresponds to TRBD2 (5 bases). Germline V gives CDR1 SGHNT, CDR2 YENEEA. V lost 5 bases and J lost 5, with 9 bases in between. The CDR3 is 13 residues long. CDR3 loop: CASSPRGTGELFF. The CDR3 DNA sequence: TGTGCCAGCAGCCCCCGGGGAACCGGGGAGCTGTTTTTT.

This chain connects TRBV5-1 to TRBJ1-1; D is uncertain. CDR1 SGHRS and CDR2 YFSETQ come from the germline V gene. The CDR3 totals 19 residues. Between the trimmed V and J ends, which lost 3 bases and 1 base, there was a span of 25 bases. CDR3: CASSSGLSGGVVKNTEAFF. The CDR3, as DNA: TGCGCCAGCAGCTCAGGACTGAGCGGTGGGGTAGTGAAGAACACTGAAGCTTTCTTT.

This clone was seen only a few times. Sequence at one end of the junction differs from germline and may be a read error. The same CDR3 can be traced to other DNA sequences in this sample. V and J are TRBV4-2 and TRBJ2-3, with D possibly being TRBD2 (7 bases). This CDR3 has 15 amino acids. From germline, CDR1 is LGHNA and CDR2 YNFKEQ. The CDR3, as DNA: TGTGCCAGCAGCCAAGATAGAGGGGGGGAGGATACGCAGTATTTC. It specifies CASSQDRGGEDTQYF.

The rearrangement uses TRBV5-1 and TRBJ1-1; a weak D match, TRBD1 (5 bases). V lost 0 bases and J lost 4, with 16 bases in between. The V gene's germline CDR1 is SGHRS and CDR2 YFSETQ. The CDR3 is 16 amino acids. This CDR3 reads CASSLDPGRSVTEAFF. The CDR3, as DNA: TGCGCCAGCAGCTTGGATCCAGGGAGGTCCGTCACTGAAGCTTTCTTT.

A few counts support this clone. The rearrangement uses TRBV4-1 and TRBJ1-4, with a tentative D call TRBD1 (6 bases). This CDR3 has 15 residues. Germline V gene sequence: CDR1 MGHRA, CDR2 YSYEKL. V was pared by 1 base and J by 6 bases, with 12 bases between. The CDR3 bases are TGCGCCAGCAGCCAAGGTCACAGGGTAGATGAAAAACTGTTTTTT. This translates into CASSQGHRVDEKLFF.

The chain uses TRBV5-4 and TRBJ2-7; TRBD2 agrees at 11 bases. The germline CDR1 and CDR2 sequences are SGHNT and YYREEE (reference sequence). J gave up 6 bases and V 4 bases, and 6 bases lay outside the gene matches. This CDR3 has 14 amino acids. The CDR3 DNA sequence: TGTGCCAGCAGCCTGACTAGCGGGATCGGCGAGCAGTACTTC. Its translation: CASSLTSGIGEQYF.

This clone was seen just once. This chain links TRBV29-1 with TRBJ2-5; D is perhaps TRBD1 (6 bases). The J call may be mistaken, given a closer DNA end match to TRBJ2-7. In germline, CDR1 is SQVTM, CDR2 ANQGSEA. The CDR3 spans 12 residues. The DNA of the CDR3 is TGCAGCGCTTCAGGGGTTGAGTACGAGCAGTACTTC. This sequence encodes CSASGVEYEQYF.

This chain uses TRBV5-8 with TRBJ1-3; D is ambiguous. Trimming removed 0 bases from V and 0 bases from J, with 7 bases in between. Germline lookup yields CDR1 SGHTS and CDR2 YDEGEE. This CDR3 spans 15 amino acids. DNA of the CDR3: TGTGCCAGCAGCTTGGGGCAGTTCTCTGGAAACACCATATATTTT. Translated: CASSLGQFSGNTIYF. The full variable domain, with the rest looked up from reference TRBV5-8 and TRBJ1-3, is EAGVTQSPTHLIKTRGQQATLRCSPISGHTSVYWYQQALGLGLQFLLWYDEGEERNRGNFPPRFSGRQFPNYSSELNVNALELEDSALYLCASSLGQFSGNTIYFGEGSWLTVV.

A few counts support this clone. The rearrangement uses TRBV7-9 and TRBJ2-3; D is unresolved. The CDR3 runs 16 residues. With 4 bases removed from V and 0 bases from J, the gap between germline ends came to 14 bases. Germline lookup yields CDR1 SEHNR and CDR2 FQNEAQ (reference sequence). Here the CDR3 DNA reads TGTGCCAGCAGCTCCCAATACGAGAGGAGCACAGATACGCAGTATTTT. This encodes CASSSQYERSTDTQYF. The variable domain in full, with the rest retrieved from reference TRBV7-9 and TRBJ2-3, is DTGVSQNPRHKITKRGQNVTFRCDPISEHNRLYWYRQTLGQGPEFLTYFQNEAQLEKSRLLSDRFSAERPKGSFSTLEIQRTEQGDSAMYLCASSSQYERSTDTQYFGPGTRLTVL.

The CDR3, as DNA: TGTGCCAGCAGTCAGCGGCCCCCTGATACGCAGTATTTT. As protein: CASSQRPPDTQYF. V gene TRBV27 combines with J gene TRBJ2-3, with D possibly being TRBD2 (5 bases). CDR1 MNHEY and CDR2 SMNVEV come from the germline V gene (reference sequence). Trimming shortened V by 5 bases and J by 6 bases, and 12 bases separated the two germline ends. The CDR3 covers 13 residues.

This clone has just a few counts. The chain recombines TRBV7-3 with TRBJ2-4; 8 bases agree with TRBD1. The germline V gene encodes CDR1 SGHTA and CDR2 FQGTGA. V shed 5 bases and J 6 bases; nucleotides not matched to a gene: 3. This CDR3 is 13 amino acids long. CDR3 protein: CASSLGQGNIQYF. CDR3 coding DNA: TGTGCCAGCAGCCTTGGACAGGGAAACATTCAGTACTTC.

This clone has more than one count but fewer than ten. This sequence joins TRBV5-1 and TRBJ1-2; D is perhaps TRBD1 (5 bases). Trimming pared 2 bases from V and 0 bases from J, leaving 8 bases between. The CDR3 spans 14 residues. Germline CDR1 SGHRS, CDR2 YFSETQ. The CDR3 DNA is TGCGCCAGCAGCTTTGACAGAGCTAACTATGGCTACACCTTC. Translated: CASSFDRANYGYTF.

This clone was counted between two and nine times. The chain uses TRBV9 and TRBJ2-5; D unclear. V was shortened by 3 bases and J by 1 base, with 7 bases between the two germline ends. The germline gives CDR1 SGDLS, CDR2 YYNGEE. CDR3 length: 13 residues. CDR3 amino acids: CASSALSQETQYF. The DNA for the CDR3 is TGTGCCAGCAGCGCCCTCAGCCAAGAGACCCAGTACTTC.

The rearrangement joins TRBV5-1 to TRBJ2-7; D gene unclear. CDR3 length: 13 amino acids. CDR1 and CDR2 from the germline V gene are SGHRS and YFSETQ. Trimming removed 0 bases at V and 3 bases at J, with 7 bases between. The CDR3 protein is CASSLAGFYEQYF. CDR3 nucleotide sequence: TGCGCCAGCAGCTTGGCCGGGTTCTACGAGCAGTACTTC. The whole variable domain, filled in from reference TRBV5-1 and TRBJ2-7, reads KAGVTQTPRYLIKTRGQQVTLSCSPISGHRSVSWYQQTPGQGLQFLFEYFSETQRNKGNFPGRFSGRQFSNSRSEMNVSTLELGDSALYLCASSLAGFYEQYFGPGTRLTVT.

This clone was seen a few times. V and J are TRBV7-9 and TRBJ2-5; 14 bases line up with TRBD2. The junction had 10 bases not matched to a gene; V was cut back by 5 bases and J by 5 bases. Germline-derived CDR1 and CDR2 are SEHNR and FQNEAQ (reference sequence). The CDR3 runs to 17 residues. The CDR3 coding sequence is TGTGCCAGCAGCCCACCGGGACTAGCGGGGGTCTTTGAGACCCAGTACTTC. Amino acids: CASSPPGLAGVFETQYF.